This T cell receptor (beta chain) was profiled in a study of T cells after yellow fever vaccination. Study findings and constraints: Subsequent to the booster, the majority of primary-vaccination clones reappeared (96% CD4, approximately 90% CD8).

A 5'RACE template-switching step, the method used to make TCR cDNA, added a universal primer site and UMIs. TCRdb redid the calling of the 5' RACE reads with MiXCR, one entry per CDR3 protein. Of fewer than 350,000 distinct CDR3 sequences listed, 8.5% to 9% are singletons. In this sample, this clonotype turned up a few times. Its antigen remains unidentified. Per the germline V gene, CDR1 is SGHDN and CDR2 is FVKESK. V was clipped by 2 bases and J by 8 bases, with 12 bases between them. The CDR3 length is 13 residues. The sequences come from PBMCs, collected on the day of the first yellow fever vaccination. This TCR derives from a young man who received the YFV17D yellow fever vaccine. The chain links TRBV14 to TRBJ1-2; the D is unclear. This chain's CDR3 is CASSQRSQWGYTF. Written as DNA, the CDR3 is TGTGCCAGCAGCCAAAGATCCCAGTGGGGCTACACCTTC.